This T cell receptor (beta chain) emerged from a study of blood T cell repertoires in COVID-19. Germline V lookup: CDR1 MNHEY, CDR2 SVGEGT. Losses at the gene ends were 5 bases for V and 9 bases for J; bases not matched to a gene: 13. CDR3 length: 15 residues. The authors' processing: Amplification with reference gene primers provided the estimates of nucleated cell counts. Sequencing used immunoSEQ multiplex PCR; TCRdb keeps in-frame clones, though not all of them. D and trimming come from the DNA, and the V and J calls and clone size come from that table. The table lists about 250,000 clones, nearly 90% of them singletons, with approximately 3.3% in the top ten. The count of this clone is one.

This receptor was identified in a man in his late teens or twenties with active or convalescent COVID-19. The sample was peripheral blood. The chain recombines TRBV6-2 or TRBV6-3 with TRBJ2-1; 7 bases are shared with TRBD1. CDR3 coding DNA: TGTGCCAGCAGTGCCCGTACACTAGGGGGCTCTGAGCAGTTCTTC. This codes for CASSARTLGGSEQFF.